This TCR beta chain stems from a study of response to subunit inactivated influenza vaccine. Study-wide results and caveats: T cells newly recruited by each seasonal influenza vaccination are few, the authors suggested.

Losses at the gene ends were 1 base for V and 4 bases for J; bases not matched to a gene: 9. Per the germline V gene, CDR1 is MDHEN and CDR2 is SYDVKM. The CDR3 is 16 residues long. TCRdb fed the RT-PCR reads into MiXCR, producing one record per CDR3 protein. The sample has 550,000 to 800,000 distinct CDR3 sequences; more than 11% are singletons. This clonotype was seen more than once but under ten times. Its target is not known. Sequencing was performed on PBMCs from blood, taken around 14 days before vaccination. This chain uses TRBV28 with TRBJ1-1, with 7 bases lining up with TRBD1. The clonotype was recovered from a man aged 50 to 60 who received an inactivated influenza vaccine. The CDR3 protein is CASSLSGGGEGTEAFF. CDR3 coding DNA: TGTGCCAGCAGTTTATCTGGAGGGGGCGAGGGCACTGAAGCTTTCTTT.